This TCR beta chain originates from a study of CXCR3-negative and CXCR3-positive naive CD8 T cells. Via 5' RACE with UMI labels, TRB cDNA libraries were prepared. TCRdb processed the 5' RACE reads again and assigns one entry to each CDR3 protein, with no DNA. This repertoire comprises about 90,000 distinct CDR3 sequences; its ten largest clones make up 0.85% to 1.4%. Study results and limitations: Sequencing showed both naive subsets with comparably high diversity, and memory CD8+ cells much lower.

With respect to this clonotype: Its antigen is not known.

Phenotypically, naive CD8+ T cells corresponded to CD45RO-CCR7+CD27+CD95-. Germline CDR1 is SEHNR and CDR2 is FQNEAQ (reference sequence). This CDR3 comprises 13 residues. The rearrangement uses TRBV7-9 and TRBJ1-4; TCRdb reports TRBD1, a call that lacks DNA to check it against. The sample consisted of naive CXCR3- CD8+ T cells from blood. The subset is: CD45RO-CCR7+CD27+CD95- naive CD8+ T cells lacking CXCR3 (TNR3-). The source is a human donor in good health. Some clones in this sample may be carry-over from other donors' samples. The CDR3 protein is CASSPGTVEKLFF.